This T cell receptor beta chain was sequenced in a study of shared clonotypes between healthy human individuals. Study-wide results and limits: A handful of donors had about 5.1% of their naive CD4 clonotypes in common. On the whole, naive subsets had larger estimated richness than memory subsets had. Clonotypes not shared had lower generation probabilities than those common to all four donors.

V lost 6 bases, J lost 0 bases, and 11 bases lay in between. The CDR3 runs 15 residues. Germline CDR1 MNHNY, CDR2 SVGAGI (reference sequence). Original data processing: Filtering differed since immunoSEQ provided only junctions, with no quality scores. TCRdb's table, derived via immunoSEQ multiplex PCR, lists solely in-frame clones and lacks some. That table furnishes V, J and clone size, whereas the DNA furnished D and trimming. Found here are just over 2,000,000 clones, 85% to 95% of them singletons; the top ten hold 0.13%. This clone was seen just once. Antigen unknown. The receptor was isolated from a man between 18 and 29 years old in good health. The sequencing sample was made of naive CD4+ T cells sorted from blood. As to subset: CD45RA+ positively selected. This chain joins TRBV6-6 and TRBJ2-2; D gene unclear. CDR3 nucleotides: TGTGCCAGCAGCCGCGGACGGACGAACACCGGGGAGCTGTTTTTT. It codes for CASSRGRTNTGELFF.